This TCR beta chain was identified during a study of cytomegalovirus exposure and HLA in healthy donors (dated by TCRdb to 2016 to 2017). In the study overall: An earlier analysis of a few hundred of the donors reported over 250 Gb of sequence data and 117 million unique TCR beta sequences obtained from around 180 million T cells. An early release that covered around 590 HLA-typed donors contained approximately 320 gigabases of sequencing data and roughly 84 million unique TCR sequences. Among the roughly 400 genotyped donors, around 81% belonged to the genetic ancestry cluster associated with self-reported Caucasian donors. The aim of the study was to test whether cataloging public T cell receptors could identify signatures of past pathogen exposure. Using immunosequencing, the study profiled T cell repertoires from around 670 subjects and related those repertoires to cytomegalovirus serostatus. In addition to the first cohort of roughly 700 subjects, a separate validation cohort of around 110 different subjects was used. To predict cytomegalovirus infection status, the study combined high-throughput TCR immunosequencing, statistical association of individual TCRs with disease status, and machine learning. To study patterns of TCR occurrence, a later analysis re-analyzed previously published TCR beta repertoires from 700 or so donors and added high-resolution HLA genotyping. Rather than using new phenotypic data, the later analysis identified candidate immune exposures from TCR beta sequences and from how often those sequences occurred across donors. An earlier analysis of around 540 of the donors applied high-throughput TCR beta sequencing to assess whether each TCR beta V gene segment acted as functional or pseudogenic. Donor age, sex, ethnicity and CMV serostatus were compiled alongside the repertoire data. A later genetic analysis took genome-wide SNP genotypes for about 65% of the 666 donors and used that subset as a discovery cohort. All discovery cohort repertoires had been generated on a single sequencing platform. Both class I and class II loci were covered by HLA typing, at four-digit resolution. Typing coverage varied by locus: roughly 629-630 donors for A, B, C, DRB1 and DQB1; more than 500 for DQA1; over 600 for DPA1; 450 to 480 for DPB1. Four to six DR-DQ haplotypes were handled as single units for association and clustering, since linkage in the cohort was strong. Across some 400 genotyped donors of the cohort, an average of approximately 200,000 unique TCR beta nucleotide sequences per donor were sequenced, and roughly a sixth of those sequences were non-productive.

Broad study findings and their caveats: The sequencing pipeline was judged likely to have produced a cluster of highly shared sequence variants as a technical artifact. According to the authors, the approach could potentially be generalized to other disease states and immunological phenotypes. While some public TCRs were present in many individuals, most TCR sequences turned up only very rarely across donors. The 87-base-pair reads could not distinguish some IMGT-functional V segments, including TRBV6-2 and TRBV6-3, so those segments were excluded. A few of the identified cytomegalovirus-associated TCR beta chains were confirmed in vitro to be specific for cytomegalovirus antigens. Linkage disequilibrium might explain the correlated functional status among segregating V segments, but an unknown experimental factor could not be excluded. This cohort had only TCR beta chains sequenced, and the lack of alpha or paired-chain data limited which features could be detected. At a false discovery rate of 0.05, a later analysis linked approximately 18,000 TCR beta sequences to specific HLA alleles. In the study, 150 to 200 TCR beta chains were listed as associated with cytomegalovirus. According to a later analysis, most CMV-associated TCR beta chains appeared to be HLA-restricted, and the HLA associations seemed to be driven largely by CMV exposure. The earlier analysis of a few hundred of the donors excluded seventeen rarely observed V segments, including chromosome 9 orphons, because counts were too low. According to a later genetic analysis, donors in an Asian-associated ancestry cluster had fewer N-insertions in productive TCRs than the approximately 670-donor mean. A further reported finding was that TCR beta sequences accurately predicted the HLA-A and HLA-B alleles for most subjects in the first cohort. In an earlier analysis of some 500 of the donors, most TCR beta V segments were observed in productive rearrangements about 90% or about 30% of the time, broadly matching IMGT annotations. Compared with equally common non-associated chains, HLA-associated TCR beta chains in a later analysis were more clonally expanded and had lower generation probabilities. Sequencing depth was assumed to be roughly uniform across donors in the presence/absence analyses, though that assumption may not hold. Cytomegalovirus status was reported to be diagnosed by the classifier with high specificity and sensitivity in both the original and validation cohorts. A later analysis found that TCR association rates varied across HLA loci, with DRB1 alleles showing the most associated TCRs and HLA-C alleles the fewest. Strong co-occurrence of HLA alleles, especially DR and DQ, made assigning TCR associations to individual alleles difficult. According to a later analysis, parvovirus B19, influenza, CMV and Epstein-Barr virus appeared linked to several top co-occurrence clusters. HLA typing was unavailable for some donors at each locus, so association tests used only the typed subset. V-gene and J-gene trimming of TCR beta chains was associated with a missense DCLRE1C variant in a later genetic analysis, and the association was replicated in an independent cohort. For the cohort, immune exposure information was limited to CMV serostatus.

This clone has just one count. There is no known antigen for this receptor. Per-base qualities were not stored, and no clone one base away is much larger. The library was produced with the immunoSEQ multiplex PCR assay. For the multiplex PCR, a mixture combining 60 forward primers for TCR Vbeta segments and 13 reverse primers for TCR Jbeta segments was used. Amplification of the CDR3 region of rearranged TCR beta genes was performed with a multiplex PCR assay on genomic DNA. On the Illumina HiSeq System, the amplified TCR beta libraries were sequenced as 87-base-pair reads. In the original analysis: Across the 500 to 700 repertoires, a later analysis counted tens of millions of unique TCR beta chains, 9.5 million to 12 million of which were shared by at least two donors. A nearest-neighbor algorithm error-corrected the raw reads and collapsed the reads into unique sequences, merging closely related sequences to remove PCR and sequencing errors. Alignment of CDR3 sequences to IMGT reference sequences was used to assign V, D and J gene segments. For a sequence to be retained, a match of at least six nucleotides was required to both a V gene segment and a J gene segment. A rearrangement was called productive if the CDR3 had no stop codons and remained in frame with V and J, and every other rearrangement was called non-productive. Following IMGT convention, CDR3 was defined as the stretch from the second conserved V-encoded cysteine to the conserved J-encoded phenylalanine. The earlier analysis of about 560 of the donors excluded any sequence lacking an unambiguous match to a single V gene segment. An earlier analysis of several hundred of the donors classified V segments as functional when productive rearrangements were above 56.7% and as segregating when the standard deviation between donors was above 5%. To diagnose cytomegalovirus status from the catalog of TCR beta chain sequences, a statistical classification framework was built. V and J gene assignment, in a later analysis, came from comparing TCR nucleotide sequences with IMGT/GENE-DB human TR gene sequences. The TCRdist pipeline was used in a later analysis to assign CDR3 sequences and most-parsimonious VDJ recombination scenarios. In a later analysis, each TCR beta chain was defined by its CDR3 amino acid sequence together with its V-gene family, and reads lacking a unique V-gene family were excluded. In a later analysis, 550 to 650 highly shared, low-generation-probability nucleotide sequences were removed to address suspected cross-contamination and a sequencing artifact. For each public chain, a later analysis derived a clonal expansion index from normalized ranks of inferred template counts within each repertoire. A later analysis computed generation probabilities with a VDJ recombination model fitted to out-of-frame rearrangements, and checked the results against IGoR. Hypergeometric tests were used in a later analysis to score TCR-TCR, TCR-HLA and TCR-CMV co-occurrence, with a repertoire-size bias correction applied to the TCR pairs. A later analysis estimated false discovery rates by permuting HLA or CMV assignments 20 times. In a later analysis, co-occurring TCRs were grouped using DBSCAN, and TCRdist sequence similarity was added for clustering within HLA-allele-positive subsets. For co-occurrence clustering, repertoires with fewer than 30,000 or more than 120,000 public chains were excluded, along with four to six repertoires with anomalous nucleotide sharing. Not all clones reach the TCRdb copy of this immuneACCESS table, which keeps in-frame sequences only. Checked studies attribute under half of the gap to unresolved V genes and leave the rest unexplained. That table furnishes V, J and clone size, whereas the DNA furnished D and trimming. The sample records some 96,000 clones, 55% to 75% of which are singletons. Jointly, the top ten make up 3.2% of the sample.

The cohort consisted of fewer than 700 healthy bone marrow donors. Cohort members were all nominally healthy when sampled, although unrecorded immune exposures were likely present. The donor was CMV seronegative and was included in the group of over 300 seronegative cohort members. A peripheral blood sample was collected from each donor, and TCR beta sequencing was performed on peripheral blood mononuclear cells. The Qiagen DNeasy Blood Extraction Kit was used to extract genomic DNA from the blood cell samples. Trimmed from V: 5 bases; trimmed from J: 2 bases; junction bases lacking a gene match: 2. The CDR3 goes from the cysteine to the phenylalanine over 14 residues. Just CDR3 DNA is preserved here, 42 bases in frame from base 1. The germline V gene supplies CDR1 LGHNT and CDR2 FRNRAP.

The chain uses TRBV12-5 and TRBJ1-1; 10 middle bases align to TRBD1. The TCR sequence derives from a man in his sixties in good health and CMV-seronegative. The source material was PBMCs. The CDR3 reads as follows: CASGETGGNTEAFF. In nucleotides, the sequence is TGTGCTAGTGGTGAGACAGGGGGCAACACTGAAGCTTTCTTT.